This T cell receptor beta chain was sequenced during a study of Ad26.COV2.S vaccination and SARS-CoV-2 variants. Only one count was recorded for this clone. In germline, CDR1 is MNHEY, CDR2 SVGEGT. J lost 0 bases, V lost 3 bases, and 5 bases had no gene match. This CDR3 spans 16 amino acids. Profiled with immunoSEQ multiplex PCR; TCRdb holds only in-frame clones, not every one. The data hold hundreds of thousands of clones, with 89% observed a single time. Stated treatment: about 20 received Ad26.COV2.S at low or high dose, single or two shots; roughly five received placebo; per-sample allocation not given. The investigators took samples on day 63 after the first vaccine or placebo injection.

V gene TRBV6-2 or TRBV6-3 combines with J gene TRBJ2-7; 10 bases map to TRBD1. The clonotype originates from a person aged 18-60 years who received the Ad26.COV2.S COVID-19 vaccine or a placebo. Sequencing was performed on peripheral blood, taken in a trial of Ad26.COV2.S vaccine versus placebo. This CDR3 is CASSYIWTGGSYEQYF. The CDR3 DNA is TGTGCCAGCAGTTATATCTGGACAGGGGGCTCCTACGAGCAGTACTTC.